The 27 T cell receptor beta chains below were found in one sample sequenced in a study of tumor-infiltrating lymphocytes in localized non-small cell lung cancer. This table comes from immunoSEQ multiplex PCR, and its TCRdb copy is limited to in-frame clones, with some not included. Among about 16,000 clones listed, less than 55% were seen once. Material for sequencing was lung tumor tissue. The receptors shown here come from a human donor with non-small cell lung cancer.

There are a few counts of this clone. The chain joins TRBV6-6 to TRBJ1-2; D gene unclear. From germline, CDR1 is MNHNY and CDR2 SVGAGI (reference sequence). Trimming removed 6 bases at V and 7 bases at J, with 24 bases between. This CDR3 has 16 residues. DNA of the CDR3: TGTGCCAGCAGATCCGATGTTCAAGCTACCTCGTCTGGCTACACCTTC. Encoded protein: CASRSDVQATSSGYTF.

This chain connects TRBV5-1 to TRBJ1-4; no clear D gene. Trimming took off 2 bases at V and 2 bases at J, with 10 bases between the two ends. This CDR3 comprises 15 residues. Germline V gene lookup returns CDR1 SGHRS and CDR2 YFSETQ. The CDR3 spells CASSLSGLTNEKLFF. In nucleotides, the CDR3 is TGCGCCAGCAGCTTATCGGGGTTGACTAATGAAAAACTGTTTTTT. The full variable domain, in which reference TRBV5-1 and TRBJ1-4 provide the parts outside the CDR3, is KAGVTQTPRYLIKTRGQQVTLSCSPISGHRSVSWYQQTPGQGLQFLFEYFSETQRNKGNFPGRFSGRQFSNSRSEMNVSTLELGDSALYLCASSLSGLTNEKLFFGSGTQLSVL.

This sequence joins TRBV6-5 and TRBJ1-5; 7 nucleotides agree with TRBD1. In germline, CDR1 is MNHEY, CDR2 SVGAGI. V shed 6 bases, J shed 7 bases, and the junction held 6 bases outside the gene matches. The CDR3 sequence is 13 residues long. CDR3 region: CASSFTGAQPQHF. CDR3 bases: TGTGCCAGCAGCTTTACAGGGGCCCAGCCCCAGCATTTT.

V and J are TRBV7-2 and TRBJ2-7; D is perhaps TRBD1 (6 bases). Trimming took off 4 bases at V and 0 bases at J, with 10 bases between the two ends. The CDR3 is made up of 14 amino acids. Germline CDR1 and CDR2: SGHTA and FQGNSA. The CDR3 nucleotides read TGTGCCAGCAGCTCGAACAGGGCCTCCTACGAGCAGTACTTC. Amino acid sequence: CASSSNRASYEQYF.

This clone has more than one count but fewer than ten. This chain uses TRBV15 with TRBJ1-6; 7 bases agree with TRBD1. Germline V CDR1 and CDR2: LNHNV, YYDKDF (reference sequence). The ends lost 4 bases at V and 7 bases at J; junction bases unmatched: 4. The CDR3 loop spans 14 amino acids. CDR3 nucleotide sequence: TGTGCCACCAGCACGGCGACAGGGAATTCACCCCTCCACTTT. It yields the protein CATSTATGNSPLHF.

J is TRBJ1-1 and V is TRBV2; D is undetermined. Trimming took off 6 bases at V and 3 bases at J, with 11 bases between the two ends. The CDR3 runs 13 residues. Germline assignment: CDR1 SNHLY and CDR2 FYNNEI. DNA for the CDR3: TGTGCCAGCAGGAGGATAGCGGACACTGAAGCTTTCTTT. Translation: CASRRIADTEAFF.

This clone was recorded once. This chain joins TRBV4-1 and TRBJ2-7; D not certain. CDR1 and CDR2 (germline): MGHRA, YSYEKL. The ends were cut back, 0 bases at V and 4 bases at J, with 10 bases in the middle. The CDR3 extends over 14 amino acids. DNA of the CDR3: TGCGCCAGCAGCCAAGACTACCCGCCGTACGAGCAGTACTTC. Translated: CASSQDYPPYEQYF.

This clone was picked up a small number of times. This chain links TRBV7-9 with TRBJ1-2, with D unclear. CDR3 length: 14 residues. CDR1 and CDR2 from the germline V gene are SEHNR and FQNEAQ (reference sequence). V lost 5 bases to trimming and J lost 3 bases, with 13 bases between them. The CDR3 spells CASSPLTIYYGYTF. The CDR3 DNA sequence: TGTGCCAGCAGCCCCCTGACGATTTACTATGGCTACACCTTC. Variable domain in full (rest from reference TRBV7-9 and TRBJ1-2): DTGVSQNPRHKITKRGQNVTFRCDPISEHNRLYWYRQTLGQGPEFLTYFQNEAQLEKSRLLSDRFSAERPKGSFSTLEIQRTEQGDSAMYLCASSPLTIYYGYTFGSGTRLTVV.

CDR3 sequence reads: CASSLRTGGRRGYTF. CDR3 nucleotide sequence: TGTGCCAGCAGTCTTCGGACGGGGGGGCGTCGTGGCTACACCTTC. The chain links TRBV6-5 to TRBJ1-2; D might be TRBD1 (6 bases). This CDR3 is 15 amino acids long. Trimming removed 5 bases from V and 7 bases from J, with 20 bases in between. Germline lookup yields CDR1 MNHEY and CDR2 SVGAGI.

V is TRBV18 and J is TRBJ1-5; TRBD1 agrees at 8 bases. This CDR3 comprises 14 residues. Trimming cost V 6 bases and J 2 bases; bases outside gene matches: 3. Per germline, CDR1 KGHSH and CDR2 LQKENI. The CDR3 here is CASSGQGGNQPQHF. For the CDR3, the DNA is TGTGCCAGCTCCGGACAGGGAGGCAATCAGCCCCAGCATTTT.

This clone was seen more than once but under ten times. The chain employs TRBV18 and TRBJ2-7; 9 bases line up with TRBD1. The CDR3 runs 14 residues. J lost 6 bases, V lost 3 bases, and 6 bases had no gene match. Germline V CDR1 and CDR2: KGHSH, LQKENI. The CDR3 region is CASSPSGQGREQYF. The DNA for the CDR3 is TGTGCCAGCTCACCCTCGGGACAGGGTCGCGAGCAGTACTTC.

This clone was detected many times. CDR3 sequence: CASSPRGLEKLFF. In nucleotides, the CDR3 is TGTGCCAGCAGCCCTCGGGGGCTTGAAAAACTGTTTTTT. This chain links TRBV5-6 with TRBJ1-4, with D possibly matching TRBD1 (6 bases). Trimming stripped 4 bases from V and 7 bases from J, with 11 bases between. The CDR3 is 13 amino acids. Germline loops: CDR1 SGHDT, CDR2 YYEEEE. Full variable domain (rest looked up from reference TRBV5-6 and TRBJ1-4): DAGVTQSPTHLIKTRGQQVTLRCSPKSGHDTVSWYQQALGQGPQFIFQYYEEEERQRGNFPDRFSGHQFPNYSSELNVNALLLGDSALYLCASSPRGLEKLFFGSGTQLSVL.

The CDR3 coding sequence is TGTGCCAGCAGCGTAGAAGGAGGGTACGGAAACACCATATATTTT. It translates to CASSVEGGYGNTIYF. The V and J genes are TRBV9 and TRBJ1-3; D ambiguous. Trimming removed 0 bases at V and 4 bases at J, with 11 bases between. This CDR3 comprises 15 residues. Germline values: CDR1 SGDLS, CDR2 YYNGEE.

V usage is TRBV7-9 and J usage is TRBJ2-7, with D perhaps TRBD2 (6 bases). CDR3 length equals 15 residues. The V end was cut by 3 bases, the J end by 0 bases, with 12 bases between. Germline CDR1 SEHNR, CDR2 FQNEAQ (reference sequence). The DNA for the CDR3 is TGTGCCAGCAGCTTTACCGGGACTCCCTCCTACGAGCAGTACTTC. It is translated as CASSFTGTPSYEQYF.

The J gene is TRBJ2-7, the V gene TRBV7-3; 9 bases fit TRBD2. V lost 5 bases to trimming and J lost 1 base; unmatched junction nucleotides: 6. Looked up from germline, CDR1 is SGHTA and CDR2 is FQGTGA. The CDR3 covers 15 residues. DNA of the CDR3: TGTGCCAGCAGCCGAAGTAGCGGGGGATCCTACGAGCAGTACTTC. Amino acid sequence: CASSRSSGGSYEQYF. The complete variable domain, with remaining parts taken from reference TRBV7-3 and TRBJ2-7, reads GAGVSQTPSNKVTEKGKYVELRCDPISGHTALYWYRQSLGQGPEFLIYFQGTGAADDSGLPNDRFFAVRPEGSVSTLKIQRTERGDSAVYLCASSRSSGGSYEQYFGPGTRLTVT.

This chain connects TRBV6-6 to TRBJ1-3; D is possibly TRBD1 (5 bases). The germline V gene encodes CDR1 MNHNY and CDR2 SVGAGI (reference sequence). V was trimmed by 2 bases and J by 0 bases, leaving 11 bases between them. CDR3 length: 16 residues. The CDR3 protein is CASSYGARYSGNTIYF. The CDR3 coding sequence is TGTGCCAGCAGTTACGGGGCGCGGTACTCTGGAAACACCATATATTTT.

This clone was detected only a few times. V gene TRBV5-1 combines with J gene TRBJ2-1, with D unresolved. Germline CDR1 SGHRS, CDR2 YFSETQ. The germline V and J ends were trimmed by 2 bases and 3 bases, with 6 bases remaining between them. The CDR3 covers 13 residues. The CDR3 region has the DNA TGCGCCAGCAGCTTATCCGGCTACAATGAGCAGTTCTTC. Its protein product is CASSLSGYNEQFF.

This sequence joins TRBV19 and TRBJ2-7, with D possibly TRBD2 on 5 matching bases. Trimming cost V 5 bases and J 2 bases, with 10 bases left between them. The CDR3 sequence is 13 residues long. Germline V CDR1 and CDR2: LNHDA, SQIVND (reference sequence). The DNA for the CDR3 is TGTGCCAGTAGTTCCCGGGAACCCTACGAGCAGTACTTC. Amino acid sequence: CASSSREPYEQYF.

There are many counts of this clone. The CDR3: CASSLVWAANQPQHF. For the CDR3, the DNA is TGTGCCAGCAGCTTAGTATGGGCAGCCAATCAGCCCCAGCATTTT. The chain couples TRBV7-8 to TRBJ1-5; D is unresolved. Trimming stripped 1 base from V and 3 bases from J, with 10 bases between. Per the germline V gene, CDR1 is SGHVS and CDR2 is FQNEAQ. The CDR3 runs to 15 residues.

This clone was seen a few times. The gene calls are TRBV11-2 and TRBJ1-5, with a weak D call TRBD1 (6 bases). This CDR3 has 13 amino acids. V was pared by 5 bases and J by 8 bases, with 13 bases between. Germline CDR1 and CDR2: SGHAT and FQNNGV. CDR3 protein: CASSAPGVKPQHF. The CDR3 region has the DNA TGTGCCAGCAGCGCGCCAGGGGTAAAGCCCCAGCATTTT.

The chain couples TRBV25-1 to TRBJ1-3; no clear D gene. The CDR3 runs to 13 residues. Germline V gives CDR1 MGHDK, CDR2 SYGVNS. V lost 9 bases to trimming and J lost 1 base, with 10 bases between them. CDR3 in DNA: TGTGCCAGTCAGATGGGGTCTGGAAACACCATATATTTT. This sequence encodes CASQMGSGNTIYF.

The genes are TRBV5-1 and TRBJ2-3, with D unclear. CDR3 length: 16 amino acids. Trimming cost V 4 bases and J 5 bases, with 20 bases left between them. From germline, CDR1 is SGHRS and CDR2 YFSETQ. The CDR3 reads CASSTRDINRLDTQYF. The CDR3 DNA sequence: TGCGCCAGCAGCACCCGAGATATAAACCGGCTAGATACGCAGTATTTT.

The gene calls are TRBV5-8 and TRBJ2-3, with D possibly called TRBD1 or TRBD2 (5 bases each). The CDR3 extends over 16 amino acids. Trimming pared 4 bases from V and 0 bases from J, leaving 15 bases between. CDR1 and CDR2 from the germline V gene are SGHTS and YDEGEE. CDR3 loop: CASSQGWGSSTDTQYF. The DNA for the CDR3 is TGTGCCAGCAGCCAAGGGTGGGGGTCGAGCACAGATACGCAGTATTTT.

This clone occurred a few times. The rearrangement uses TRBV5-1 and TRBJ1-2, with D maybe TRBD1 (5 bases). Germline V gene lookup returns CDR1 SGHRS and CDR2 YFSETQ. This CDR3 is built from 12 residues. Trimming removed 2 bases at V and 5 bases at J, with 7 bases between. The CDR3 bases are TGCGCCAGCAGCTTCAGGGATTATGGCTACACCTTC. It encodes CASSFRDYGYTF.

The chain links TRBV7-9 to TRBJ1-4; D is uncertain. Germline values: CDR1 SEHNR, CDR2 FQNEAQ (reference sequence). The CDR3 is 15 residues long. Trimming took 0 bases from V and 6 from J, leaving 11 bases between them. The CDR3 nucleotides read TGTGCCAGCAGCTTAGCTGAAACAGTAGATGAAAAACTGTTTTTT. Translated: CASSLAETVDEKLFF.

CDR3: CASQRGQGQETQYF. The CDR3 DNA reads as TGTGCCAGCCAGCGGGGACAGGGGCAAGAGACCCAGTACTTC. The chain carries TRBV25-1 and TRBJ2-5, with 10 bases fitting TRBD1. After removal of 8 bases from V and 2 bases from J, the junction contained 5 bases not matched to a gene. Germline V lookup: CDR1 MGHDK, CDR2 SYGVNS. There are 14 residues in the CDR3.

The chain combines TRBV7-9 with TRBJ2-7, with D possibly called TRBD1 or TRBD2 (5 bases each). V lost 5 bases and J 2 bases, leaving 16 bases between the germline ends. CDR1 and CDR2 from the germline V gene are SEHNR and FQNEAQ (reference sequence). The CDR3 extends over 15 amino acids. The CDR3 spells CASSIRDGITYEQYF. The CDR3 DNA reads TGTGCCAGCAGCATCCGGGACGGAATAACCTACGAGCAGTACTTC.